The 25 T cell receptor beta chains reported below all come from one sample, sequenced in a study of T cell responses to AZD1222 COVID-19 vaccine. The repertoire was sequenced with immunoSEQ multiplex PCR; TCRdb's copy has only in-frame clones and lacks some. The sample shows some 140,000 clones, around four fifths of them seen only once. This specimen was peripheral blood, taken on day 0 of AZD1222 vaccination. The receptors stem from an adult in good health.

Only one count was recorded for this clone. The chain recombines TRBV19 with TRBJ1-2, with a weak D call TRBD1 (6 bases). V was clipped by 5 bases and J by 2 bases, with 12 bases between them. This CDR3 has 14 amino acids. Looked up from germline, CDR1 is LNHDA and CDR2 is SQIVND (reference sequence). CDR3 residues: CASSPQGRNYGYTF. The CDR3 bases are TGTGCCAGTAGTCCACAGGGTAGGAACTATGGCTACACCTTC.

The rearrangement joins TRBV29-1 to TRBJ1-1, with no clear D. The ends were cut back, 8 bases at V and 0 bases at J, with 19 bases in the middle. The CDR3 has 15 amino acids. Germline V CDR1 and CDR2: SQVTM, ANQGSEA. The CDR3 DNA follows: TGCAGCTCGAGGGCTGCGAAGACTATGAACACTGAAGCTTTCTTT. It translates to CSSRAAKTMNTEAFF.

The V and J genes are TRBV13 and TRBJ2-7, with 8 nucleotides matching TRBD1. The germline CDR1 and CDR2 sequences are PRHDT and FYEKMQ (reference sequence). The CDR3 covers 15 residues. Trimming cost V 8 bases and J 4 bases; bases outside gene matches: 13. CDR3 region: CASHARGRGLYEQYF. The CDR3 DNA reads TGTGCCAGCCACGCCCGTGGCAGGGGGCTTTACGAGCAGTACTTC.

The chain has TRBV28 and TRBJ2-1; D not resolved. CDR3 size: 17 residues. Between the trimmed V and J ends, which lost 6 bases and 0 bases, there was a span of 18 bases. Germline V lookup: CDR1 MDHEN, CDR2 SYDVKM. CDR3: CASSPESEMGSYNEQFF. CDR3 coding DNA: TGTGCCAGCAGCCCTGAATCGGAAATGGGCTCCTACAATGAGCAGTTCTTC.

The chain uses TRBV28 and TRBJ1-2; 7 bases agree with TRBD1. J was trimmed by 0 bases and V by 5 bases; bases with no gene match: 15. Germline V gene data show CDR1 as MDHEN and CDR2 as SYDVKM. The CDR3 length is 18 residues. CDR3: CASSTHRGVSDPNYGYTF. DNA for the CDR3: TGTGCCAGCAGTACACACAGGGGCGTGAGCGACCCTAACTATGGCTACACCTTC.

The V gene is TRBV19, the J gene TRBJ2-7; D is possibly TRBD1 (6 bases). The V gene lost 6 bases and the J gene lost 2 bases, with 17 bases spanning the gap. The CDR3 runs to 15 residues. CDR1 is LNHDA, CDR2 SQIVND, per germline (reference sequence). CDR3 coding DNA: TGTGCCAGTAGCTCCGGACAGCAGCCTCCCTACGAGCAGTACTTC. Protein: CASSSGQQPPYEQYF. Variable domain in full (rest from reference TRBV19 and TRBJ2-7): DGGITQSPKYLFRKEGQNVTLSCEQNLNHDAMYWYRQDPGQGLRLIYYSQIVNDFQKGDIAEGYSVSREKKESFPLTVTSAQKNPTAFYLCASSSGQQPPYEQYFGPGTRLTVT.

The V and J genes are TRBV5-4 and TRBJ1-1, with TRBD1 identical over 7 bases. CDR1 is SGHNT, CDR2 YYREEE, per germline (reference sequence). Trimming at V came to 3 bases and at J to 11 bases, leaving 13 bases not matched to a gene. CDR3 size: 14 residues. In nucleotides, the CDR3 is TGTGCCAGCAGCTCCCCAGGACAGGCACTTGGGGCTTTCTTT. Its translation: CASSSPGQALGAFF.

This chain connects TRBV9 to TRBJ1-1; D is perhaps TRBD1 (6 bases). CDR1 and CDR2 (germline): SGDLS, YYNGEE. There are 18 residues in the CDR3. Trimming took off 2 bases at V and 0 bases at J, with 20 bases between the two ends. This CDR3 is CASSVDLGQPYMNTEAFF. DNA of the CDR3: TGTGCCAGCAGCGTCGATCTCGGACAGCCTTACATGAACACTGAAGCTTTCTTT.

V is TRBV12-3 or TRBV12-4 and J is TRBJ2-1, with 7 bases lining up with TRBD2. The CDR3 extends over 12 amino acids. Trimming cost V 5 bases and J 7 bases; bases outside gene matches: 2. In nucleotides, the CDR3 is TGTGCCAGCAGTATCGGGGGGAATGAGCAGTTCTTC. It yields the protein CASSIGGNEQFF.

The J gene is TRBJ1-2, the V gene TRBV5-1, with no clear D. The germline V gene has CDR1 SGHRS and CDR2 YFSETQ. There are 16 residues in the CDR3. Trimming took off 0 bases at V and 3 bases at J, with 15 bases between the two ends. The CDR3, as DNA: TGCGCCAGCAGCTTGGGGTTGGGGATAGGAGACTATGGCTACACCTTC. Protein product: CASSLGLGIGDYGYTF.

This chain's CDR3 is CASSPPRGLNTEAFF. CDR3 nucleotide sequence: TGTGCCAGCAGTCCCCCCCGGGGGCTGAACACTGAAGCTTTCTTT. J is TRBJ1-1 and V is TRBV28; D might be TRBD1 (6 bases). CDR3 length: 15 residues. Germline loops: CDR1 MDHEN, CDR2 SYDVKM. V dropped 5 bases and J dropped 0 bases, with 13 bases sitting between them.

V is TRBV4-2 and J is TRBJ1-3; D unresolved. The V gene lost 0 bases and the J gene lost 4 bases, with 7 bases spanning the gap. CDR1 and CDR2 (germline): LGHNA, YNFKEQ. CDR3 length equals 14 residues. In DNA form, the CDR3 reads TGTGCCAGCAGCCAAGAAAGATCAGGAAACACCATATATTTT. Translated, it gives CASSQERSGNTIYF.

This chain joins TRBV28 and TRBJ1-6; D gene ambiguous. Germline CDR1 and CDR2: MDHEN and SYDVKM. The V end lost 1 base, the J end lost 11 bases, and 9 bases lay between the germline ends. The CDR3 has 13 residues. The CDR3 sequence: CASSLFRDTPLHF. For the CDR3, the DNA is TGTGCCAGCAGTTTATTTCGGGATACACCCCTCCACTTT.

The CDR3 loop reads CASSKGIDSLLNTEAFF. DNA for the CDR3: TGTGCCAGCAGCAAAGGGATAGACAGCCTCTTGAACACTGAAGCTTTCTTT. The rearrangement uses TRBV21-1 and TRBJ1-1; the listed D gene, TRBD1, was not tested against the DNA. TRBV21-1 is deemed a pseudogene. The CDR3 covers 17 residues.

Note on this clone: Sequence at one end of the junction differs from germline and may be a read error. CDR3 protein: CASSAVDSF. The CDR3 DNA reads as TGTGCCAGCAGCGCCGTCGACAGTTTC. This chain connects TRBV28 to TRBJ1-2; maybe TRBD1 (5 bases). The CDR3 loop spans 9 amino acids. The germline V gene encodes CDR1 MDHEN and CDR2 SYDVKM.

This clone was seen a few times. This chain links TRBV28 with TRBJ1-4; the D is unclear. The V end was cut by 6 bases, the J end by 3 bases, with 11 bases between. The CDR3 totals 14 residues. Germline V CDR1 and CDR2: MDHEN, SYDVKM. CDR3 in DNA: TGTGCCAGCAGACAAGGGTCGGCTAATGAAAAACTGTTTTTT. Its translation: CASRQGSANEKLFF. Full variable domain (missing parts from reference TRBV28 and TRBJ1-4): DVKVTQSSRYLVKRTGEKVFLECVQDMDHENMFWYRQDPGLGLRLIYFSYDVKMKEKGDIPEGYSVSREKKERFSLILESASTNQTSMYLCASRQGSANEKLFFGSGTQLSVL.

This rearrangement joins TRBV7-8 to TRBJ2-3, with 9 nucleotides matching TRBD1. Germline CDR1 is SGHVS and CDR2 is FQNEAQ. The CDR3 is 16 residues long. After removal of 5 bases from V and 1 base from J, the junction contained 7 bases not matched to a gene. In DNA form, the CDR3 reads TGTGCCAGCAGCCCAGGAACAGGGGGCGGCACAGATACGCAGTATTTT. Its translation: CASSPGTGGGTDTQYF.

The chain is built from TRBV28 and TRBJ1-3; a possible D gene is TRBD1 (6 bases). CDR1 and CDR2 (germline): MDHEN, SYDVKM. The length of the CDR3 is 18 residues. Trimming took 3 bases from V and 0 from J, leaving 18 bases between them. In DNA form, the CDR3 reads TGTGCCAGCAGTTTTTTGGGGGGCTTCCCCTACTCTGGAAACACCATATATTTT. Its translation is CASSFLGGFPYSGNTIYF. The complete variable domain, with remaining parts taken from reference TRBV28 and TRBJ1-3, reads DVKVTQSSRYLVKRTGEKVFLECVQDMDHENMFWYRQDPGLGLRLIYFSYDVKMKEKGDIPEGYSVSREKKERFSLILESASTNQTSMYLCASSFLGGFPYSGNTIYFGEGSWLTVV.

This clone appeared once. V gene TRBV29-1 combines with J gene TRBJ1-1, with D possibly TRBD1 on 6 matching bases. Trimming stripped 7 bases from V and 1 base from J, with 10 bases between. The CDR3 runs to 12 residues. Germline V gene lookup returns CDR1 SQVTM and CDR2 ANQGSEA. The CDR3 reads CSDRTANTEAFF. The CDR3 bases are TGCAGCGATAGGACAGCGAACACTGAAGCTTTCTTT.

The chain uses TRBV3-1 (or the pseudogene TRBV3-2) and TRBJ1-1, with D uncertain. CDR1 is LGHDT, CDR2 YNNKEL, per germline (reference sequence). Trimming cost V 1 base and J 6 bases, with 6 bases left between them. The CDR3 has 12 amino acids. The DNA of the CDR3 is TGTGCCAGCAGCCAAGCTCTATCTGAAGCTTTCTTT. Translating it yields CASSQALSEAFF.

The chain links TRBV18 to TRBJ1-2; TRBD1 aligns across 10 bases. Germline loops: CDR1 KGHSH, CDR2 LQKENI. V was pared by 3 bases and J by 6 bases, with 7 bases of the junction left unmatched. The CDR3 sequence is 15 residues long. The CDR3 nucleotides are TGTGCCAGCTCACCGGGGGGACAGGGGACAAATGGCTACACCTTC. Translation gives CASSPGGQGTNGYTF. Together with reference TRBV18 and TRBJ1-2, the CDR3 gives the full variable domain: NAGVMQNPRHLVRRRGQEARLRCSPMKGHSHVYWYRQLPEEGLKFMVYLQKENIIDESGMPKERFSAEFPKEGPSILRIQQVVRGDSAAYFCASSPGGQGTNGYTFGSGTRLTVV.

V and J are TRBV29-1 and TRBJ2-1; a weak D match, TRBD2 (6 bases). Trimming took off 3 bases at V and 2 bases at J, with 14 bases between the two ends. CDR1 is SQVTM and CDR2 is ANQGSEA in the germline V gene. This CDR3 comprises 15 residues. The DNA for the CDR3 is TGCAGCGTTGATGCAGCGGGCGGAACCTACAATGAGCAGTTCTTC. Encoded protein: CSVDAAGGTYNEQFF.

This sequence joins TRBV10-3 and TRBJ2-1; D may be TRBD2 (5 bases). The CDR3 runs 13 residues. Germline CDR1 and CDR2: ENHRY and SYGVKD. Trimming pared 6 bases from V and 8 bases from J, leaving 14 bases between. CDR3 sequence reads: CAIRDSGIDEQFF. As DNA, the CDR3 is TGTGCCATCAGAGACTCCGGGATCGATGAGCAGTTCTTC.

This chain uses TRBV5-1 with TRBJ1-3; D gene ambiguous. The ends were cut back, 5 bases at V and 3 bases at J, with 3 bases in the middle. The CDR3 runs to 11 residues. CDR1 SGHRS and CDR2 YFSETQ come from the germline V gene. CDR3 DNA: TGCGCCAGCAGAGGTGGAAACACCATATATTTT. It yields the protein CASRGGNTIYF.

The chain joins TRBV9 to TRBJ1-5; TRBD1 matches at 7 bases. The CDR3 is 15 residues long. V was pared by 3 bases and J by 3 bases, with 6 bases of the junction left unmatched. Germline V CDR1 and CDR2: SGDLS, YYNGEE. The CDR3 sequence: CASSAETGVNQPQHF. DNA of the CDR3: TGTGCCAGCAGCGCCGAAACAGGGGTCAATCAGCCCCAGCATTTT. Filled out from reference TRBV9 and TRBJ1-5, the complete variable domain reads DSGVTQTPKHLITATGQRVTLRCSPRSGDLSVYWYQQSLDQGLQFLIQYYNGEERAKGNILERFSAQQFPDLHSELNLSSLELGDSALYFCASSAETGVNQPQHFGDGTRLSIL.